Presented here are 24 T cell receptor beta chains from one specimen sequenced in a study of monozygotic twins with inflammatory bowel disease. TCRdb re-analyzed the 5' RACE reads; it lists each CDR3 protein once, without DNA. This table lists around 380,000 distinct CDR3 sequences. Material: blood. These receptor sequences come from a human donor with ulcerative colitis or Crohn's disease, or a healthy co-twin of an affected twin (not recorded which).

The V call is TRBV7-3, the J call TRBJ2-1. The CDR3 sequence is 14 residues long. Germline V gene sequence: CDR1 SGHTA, CDR2 FQGTGA. CDR3: CASSLMQESGEQFF.

The rearrangement links TRBV7-2 to TRBJ2-7. Germline V gives CDR1 SGHTA, CDR2 FQGNSA. The CDR3 has 16 amino acids. The CDR3 loop is CASSLDTGGVSYEQYF.

The CDR3 reads CATRGGRASYNEQFF. The chain recombines TRBV19 with TRBJ2-1; TCRdb proposes TRBD1, but this gene call is untestable without DNA. Germline lookup yields CDR1 LNHDA and CDR2 SQIVND (reference sequence). This CDR3 has 15 residues.

This chain links TRBV20-1 with TRBJ2-7; with no DNA, the TCRdb D assignment of TRBD1 cannot be verified. The CDR3 sequence is 14 residues long. Germline V lookup: CDR1 DFQATT, CDR2 SNEGSKA (reference sequence). The CDR3 spells CSARDNKGQDLNFF.

This rearrangement joins TRBV7-9 to TRBJ2-7; checking the TCRdb D call of TRBD1 is not possible without DNA. The length of the CDR3 is 14 residues. From germline, CDR1 is SEHNR and CDR2 FQNEAQ (reference sequence). CDR3 in amino acids: CASSRTRDREEQYF. Supplemented by reference TRBV7-9 and TRBJ2-7, the full variable domain reads DTGVSQNPRHKITKRGQNVTFRCDPISEHNRLYWYRQTLGQGPEFLTYFQNEAQLEKSRLLSDRFSAERPKGSFSTLEIQRTEQGDSAMYLCASSRTRDREEQYFGPGTRLTVT.

The J gene is TRBJ2-7, the V gene TRBV18; TCRdb gives TRBD2 as the D gene, but with no DNA this cannot be confirmed. Germline V CDR1 and CDR2: KGHSH, LQKENI. The CDR3 is made up of 12 amino acids. The CDR3 region is CASSPGSGEQYF. The full variable domain, rest sourced from reference TRBV18 and TRBJ2-7, is NAGVMQNPRHLVRRRGQEARLRCSPMKGHSHVYWYRQLPEEGLKFMVYLQKENIIDESGMPKERFSAEFPKEGPSILRIQQVVRGDSAAYFCASSPGSGEQYFGPGTRLTVT.

This chain joins TRBV6-1 and TRBJ2-5; absent DNA, TCRdb's TRBD1 call cannot be checked. The CDR3 has 12 amino acids. Per the germline V gene, CDR1 is MNHNS and CDR2 is SASEGT. The CDR3 here is CAIRPSAETQYF.

The V and J genes are TRBV7-2 and TRBJ2-7; TCRdb's D call of TRBD2 is untestable without DNA. The CDR3 covers 12 residues. Germline lookup yields CDR1 SGHTA and CDR2 FQGNSA. CDR3 sequence reads: CASSLVTGVAYF.

This CDR3 is CASSPTGANVLTF. The V gene is TRBV18, the J gene TRBJ2-6. The CDR3 consists of 13 residues. From germline, CDR1 is KGHSH and CDR2 LQKENI.

The chain employs TRBV5-1 and TRBJ2-3; lacking DNA, the TRBD2 call made by TCRdb goes unchecked. This CDR3 is built from 13 residues. Germline V gene lookup returns CDR1 SGHRS and CDR2 YFSETQ. The chain's CDR3 is CASSTGLRDTQYF.

This sequence joins TRBV12-3 or TRBV12-4 and TRBJ2-3; TCRdb's assignment of TRBD2 cannot be checked, as there is no DNA. The CDR3 contains 19 residues. CDR3 amino acids: CASSPGLAGGPVSTDTQYF.

This chain uses TRBV4-2 with TRBJ2-3; TCRdb proposes TRBD1, but this gene call is untestable without DNA. Looked up from germline, CDR1 is LGHNA and CDR2 is YNFKEQ. This CDR3 is 16 amino acids long. This chain's CDR3 is CASSQDGGTNTDTQYF.

The chain joins TRBV9 to TRBJ1-6; no DNA is available, so the TRBD1 call from TCRdb remains unchecked. Germline V gives CDR1 SGDLS, CDR2 YYNGEE. The CDR3 totals 15 residues. The CDR3 loop reads CASSVRAGANSPLHF.

V gene TRBV5-1 combines with J gene TRBJ2-3; TCRdb names TRBD2, which stays unverified in the absence of DNA. CDR3 length: 17 residues. Germline assignment: CDR1 SGHRS and CDR2 YFSETQ. The CDR3 here is CASSLGARAVSTDTQYF.

The V call is TRBV11-2, the J call TRBJ2-3. Per germline, CDR1 SGHAT and CDR2 FQNNGV. This CDR3 is 13 amino acids long. CDR3 sequence reads: CASSWMDFDTQYF.

The chain recombines TRBV20-1 with TRBJ2-7; the TRBD1 assignment by TCRdb is unverifiable without DNA. The CDR3 covers 13 residues. CDR1 DFQATT and CDR2 SNEGSKA come from the germline V gene (reference sequence). CDR3 protein: CSATGAWGAEQYF.

The chain joins TRBV7-9 to TRBJ2-3. Germline V gene sequence: CDR1 SEHNR, CDR2 FQNEAQ (reference sequence). CDR3 size: 12 residues. The CDR3 reads CASSTATDTQYF. The whole variable domain, remainder taken from reference TRBV7-9 and TRBJ2-3, is DTGVSQNPRHKITKRGQNVTFRCDPISEHNRLYWYRQTLGQGPEFLTYFQNEAQLEKSRLLSDRFSAERPKGSFSTLEIQRTEQGDSAMYLCASSTATDTQYFGPGTRLTVL.

V gene TRBV19 combines with J gene TRBJ2-2. Germline CDR1 reads LNHDA; CDR2 reads SQIVND (reference sequence). The CDR3 sequence is 13 residues long. CDR3 residues: CASNQKVGGELFF.

The chain links TRBV20-1 to TRBJ2-1; absent DNA, TCRdb's TRBD2 call cannot be checked. This CDR3 is built from 15 residues. The germline CDR1 and CDR2 sequences are DFQATT and SNEGSKA (reference sequence). The CDR3 protein is CSARDRDFFYNEQFF.

This chain connects TRBV5-4 to TRBJ2-1; without DNA, the TCRdb call of TRBD1 cannot be checked. The CDR3 sequence is 16 residues long. Germline CDR1 reads SGHNT; CDR2 reads YYREEE (reference sequence). The CDR3 is CASSLEGTGAYNEQFF.

The V and J genes are TRBV6-5 and TRBJ2-7. CDR1 is MNHEY and CDR2 is SVGAGI in the germline V gene. CDR3 length: 15 residues. The CDR3 loop reads CASSYSSQGSYEQYF.

This chain connects TRBV20-1 to TRBJ2-7; the TCRdb call, TRBD2, lacks DNA for checking. The germline CDR1 and CDR2 sequences are DFQATT and SNEGSKA (reference sequence). CDR3 length: 15 residues. The CDR3 spells CSAPGLAGRVYEQYF.

The rearrangement joins TRBV11-2 to TRBJ2-1; TCRdb's D call of TRBD2 is untestable without DNA. The CDR3 length is 13 residues. The germline V gene has CDR1 SGHAT and CDR2 FQNNGV. The CDR3 reads CASTGLANNEQFF.

The V call is TRBV7-2, the J call TRBJ2-1; lacking DNA, the TRBD2 call made by TCRdb goes unchecked. Germline V gene lookup returns CDR1 SGHTA and CDR2 FQGNSA. CDR3 size: 15 residues. CDR3 residues: CASSSLAGDYNEQFF.